The rows below give T cell receptor beta chains drawn from one sample of a study of blood T cell repertoires in COVID-19. Sequencing was performed with immunoSEQ multiplex PCR; in TCRdb, only in-frame clones are kept and a portion is missing. The table has about 76,000 clones, 80% to 90% seen once. Sequencing used peripheral blood. These receptors were obtained from a human donor in a cohort sampled during active COVID-19. Each CDR3 is given with its conserved first and last residue. The D gene is left open where the match is weak. Some rows have no size entry. The others give once, few or many, or a class for an expanded clone.

abundance	d_gene	v_gene	j_gene	CDR3nt	CDR3aa
.	.	TRBV4-2	TRBJ2-7	TGTGCCAGCAGCCAAGACCTGGCTCTGACCTACGAGCAGTACTTC	CASSQDLALTYEQYF
once	TRBD1	TRBV11-3	TRBJ1-1	TGTGCCAGCAGCACAGTAAACAGGGGAATGAACACTGAAGCTTTCTTT	CASSTVNRGMNTEAFF
.	TRBD1	TRBV5-4	TRBJ2-7	TGTGCCAGCAGCTTCAGGACAGGGGGCGAGCAGTACTTC	CASSFRTGGEQYF
few	.	TRBV5-5	TRBJ1-5	TGTGCCAGCAGCTTGCGAGGGAATCAGCCCCAGCATTTT	CASSLRGNQPQHF
.	.	TRBV6-5	TRBJ1-2	TGTGCCAGCAGCCTCAACAGGCTCTATGGCTACACCTTC	CASSLNRLYGYTF
few	TRBD1	TRBV5-6	TRBJ1-1	TGTGCCAGCAGCCAAACAGGGGCCTACACTGAAGCTTTCTTT	CASSQTGAYTEAFF
.	.	TRBV5-6	TRBJ2-3	TGTGCCAGCAGCCGCGGCCCAGATACGCAGTATTTT	CASSRGPDTQYF
.	.	TRBV24-1	TRBJ2-5	TGTGCCACCAGTGACCCCGACGGGAAGCAAGAGACCCAGTACTTC	CATSDPDGKQETQYF
.	.	TRBV6-2/TRBV6-3	TRBJ1-6	TGTGCCAGCAGCCTACAGGGATATAATTCACCCCTCCACTTT	CASSLQGYNSPLHF
.	.	TRBV18	TRBJ1-1	TGTGCCAGCTCACCAAGTAATAGGGGGATCACTGAAGCTTTCTTT	CASSPSNRGITEAFF
.	.	TRBV24-1	TRBJ1-5	TGTGCCACCAGTGTTGCAGGGGATCAGCCCCAGCATTTT	CATSVAGDQPQHF
.	.	TRBV5-1	TRBJ2-1	TGCGCCAGCAGCTTGGCGGGTAGCGGAACCTACAATGAGCAGTTCTTC	CASSLAGSGTYNEQFF
.	.	TRBV6-5	TRBJ2-5	TGTGCCAGCGGCGGGGACTCTTGGTACCAAGAGACCCAGTACTTC	CASGGDSWYQETQYF
few	.	TRBV28	TRBJ2-1	TGTGCCAGCAGTTTGCAGGCCCGGGGAGGCAATGAGCAGTTCTTC	CASSLQARGGNEQFF
.	.	TRBV7-2	TRBJ2-1	TGTGCCAGCAGCTCCTCCCGGGGGGCCAATGAGCAGTTCTTC	CASSSSRGANEQFF
.	TRBD1	TRBV5-4	TRBJ1-1	TGTGCCAGCAGCTTTACAGGGGGCTTCACTGAAGCTTTCTTT	CASSFTGGFTEAFF
.	.	TRBV27	TRBJ2-7	TGTGCCAGCAGGTTGTCCTGGACTCAGTACGAGCAGTACTTC	CASRLSWTQYEQYF
.	.	TRBV7-9	TRBJ1-5	TGTGCCAGCAGCCCCGGGACACACAATCAGCCCCAGCATTTT	CASSPGTHNQPQHF
.	.	TRBV15	TRBJ2-3	TGTGCCACCAGCCCTCTCCTAGCGAGTGACACAGATACGCAGTATTTT	CATSPLLASDTDTQYF
.	.	TRBV6-5	TRBJ1-1	TGTGCCAGCACCCGATGGACCGACGAGGGCACTGAAGCTTTCTTT	CASTRWTDEGTEAFF
.	.	TRBV11-3	TRBJ2-2	TGTGCCAGCAGCCCGGGACTGACGCCCGGGGAGCTGTTTTTT	CASSPGLTPGELFF
few	TRBD1	TRBV5-8	TRBJ1-1	TGTGCCAGCATCAAGACAGGGGGGATGAACACTGAAGCTTTCTTT	CASIKTGGMNTEAFF
.	TRBD2	TRBV4-2	TRBJ2-3	TGTGCCAGCAGCCAAGGTTCGGTAGCGGGGGGGCCTGGTGATACGCAGTATTTT	CASSQGSVAGGPGDTQYF
.	.	TRBV24-1	TRBJ2-3	TGTGCCACCAGTCCCTCCCTACAGAGTCACCTCGGAGATACGCAGTATTTT	CATSPSLQSHLGDTQYF
.	.	TRBV30	TRBJ1-1	TGTGCCTGGAGTGTAGGACTCATGAACACTGAAGCTTTCTTT	CAWSVGLMNTEAFF
.	.	TRBV3-1/TRBV3-2	TRBJ2-7	TGTGCCAGCAGCCAAGGCCTCCCTCCGGGGGATGAGCAGTACTTC	CASSQGLPPGDEQYF
.	TRBD1	TRBV11-2	TRBJ1-1	TGTGCCAGCACCAGACAGGGCTGGAACACTGAAGCTTTCTTT	CASTRQGWNTEAFF
.	.	TRBV19	TRBJ2-7	TGTGCCAGTAGTATCGGAGGATCTTCCTACGAGCAGTACTTC	CASSIGGSSYEQYF
.	.	TRBV6-6	TRBJ1-4	TGTGCCAGCAGTCCCACGCCTCGAGGGGGGGCGGGGGAAAAACTGTTTTTT	CASSPTPRGGAGEKLFF
.	TRBD1	TRBV18	TRBJ1-1	TGTGCCAGCTCACCACAGCGACAGGGTAACACTGAAGCTTTCTTT	CASSPQRQGNTEAFF
.	TRBD1	TRBV19	TRBJ1-3	TGTGCCAGTAGTACCACGGGACAGGGCTCTGGAAACACCATATATTTT	CASSTTGQGSGNTIYF
once	TRBD2	TRBV29-1	TRBJ2-1	TGCAGCGTTGAAGAGAGGGGACTAGCGGGAGGATCATTCTTAAACGGGCAGTTCTTC	CSVEERGLAGGSFLNGQFF
.	TRBD2	TRBV9	TRBJ2-7	TGTGCCAGCAGCGAGGGACTAGGAGGCTACGAGCAGTACTTC	CASSEGLGGYEQYF
.	.	TRBV19	TRBJ2-1	TGTGCCAGTAGTACCACTATCAGCTCCTACAATGAGCAGTTCTTC	CASSTTISSYNEQFF
.	.	TRBV4-1	TRBJ2-5	TGCGCCAGCAGCGCCCGACACCGGGGTGAAGAGACCCAGTACTTC	CASSARHRGEETQYF
.	.	TRBV28	TRBJ1-2	TGTGCCAGCAGTTTATACAGGACAGCATATGGCTACACCTTC	CASSLYRTAYGYTF
.	.	TRBV5-5	TRBJ2-7	TGTGCCAGCAGCTTGATCCAGGGGCCCGCCTACGAGCAGTACTTC	CASSLIQGPAYEQYF
once	TRBD1	TRBV6-6	TRBJ1-1	TGTGCCAGCAGTTCACAGGGGGCGAACACTGAAGCTTTCTTT	CASSSQGANTEAFF
once	TRBD1	TRBV25-1	TRBJ2-7	TGTGCCAGCAGTGAATTCAGGGGGCGGAGTACGGAGGAGCAGTACTTC	CASSEFRGRSTEEQYF
few	.	TRBV6-5	TRBJ2-2	TGTGCCAGCGGGGCGCTCGCGAACACCGGGGAGCTGTTTTTT	CASGALANTGELFF
.	.	TRBV10-3	TRBJ2-1	TGTGCCATCAGTGCACCAGACAATGAGCAGTTCTTC	CAISAPDNEQFF
once	.	TRBV5-5	TRBJ2-7	TGTGCCAGCAGCTTCGGAACAGGGCCGAGCTCCTACGAGCAGTACTTC	CASSFGTGPSSYEQYF